The 8 T cell receptor beta chains below come from one sample, sequenced in a study of blood T cell repertoires in COVID-19 (dated by TCRdb to the early 2020s). The method behind the library was the immunoSEQ multiplex PCR assay. TCRdb obtained this table from immuneACCESS and retained in-frame rearrangements with V and J assigned. These tables miss some clones; where compared with another copy, unresolved V genes account for less than half of the shortfall, and the remainder is unexplained. The table for this sample lists more than 300,000 clones; around 86% of them were counted only once. The ten biggest clones cover 4% to 5% of the sample. What was sequenced was PBMCs or T cells enriched from blood (not recorded which). These TCRs come from a man younger than 40 who had recovered from COVID-19.

The chain uses TRBV4-1 and TRBJ2-7, with a tentative D call TRBD1 (5 bases). The CDR3 covers 14 residues. Trimming stripped 4 bases from V and 1 base from J, with 11 bases between. Germline V gene lookup returns CDR1 MGHRA and CDR2 YSYEKL. DNA for the CDR3: TGCGCCAGCAGCCCTCAGGGAATATCCTACGAGCAGTACTTC. It yields the protein CASSPQGISYEQYF.

V usage is TRBV5-6 and J usage is TRBJ1-6, with 9 bases lining up with TRBD1. The germline V gene has CDR1 SGHDT and CDR2 YYEEEE. J gave up 0 bases and V 0 bases, and 4 bases lay outside the gene matches. CDR3 length equals 18 residues. CDR3 nucleotides: TGTGCCAGCAGCTTGGGGACAGGGGTTAGCTCCTATAATTCACCCCTCCACTTT. Protein: CASSLGTGVSSYNSPLHF.

The V gene is TRBV18, the J gene TRBJ1-2, with D perhaps matching TRBD1 (5 bases). V was pared by 5 bases and J by 3 bases, with 10 bases between. This CDR3 spans 13 amino acids. In germline, CDR1 is KGHSH, CDR2 LQKENI. CDR3 region: CASSAGGDYGYTF. In nucleotides, the CDR3 is TGTGCCAGCTCAGCGGGAGGGGACTATGGCTACACCTTC.

This sequence joins TRBV5-1 and TRBJ2-5; unclear D gene. The CDR3 sequence is 14 residues long. CDR1 and CDR2 from the germline V gene are SGHRS and YFSETQ. V lost 0 bases and J lost 0, with 6 bases in between. The CDR3 DNA follows: TGCGCCAGCAGCTTGGACAGCAACCAAGAGACCCAGTACTTC. This codes for CASSLDSNQETQYF. Variable domain in full (rest from reference TRBV5-1 and TRBJ2-5): KAGVTQTPRYLIKTRGQQVTLSCSPISGHRSVSWYQQTPGQGLQFLFEYFSETQRNKGNFPGRFSGRQFSNSRSEMNVSTLELGDSALYLCASSLDSNQETQYFGPGTRLLVL.

The genes are TRBV2 and TRBJ2-7; 8 bases line up with TRBD1. Losses at the gene ends were 6 bases for V and 3 bases for J; bases not matched to a gene: 16. CDR3 size: 17 residues. The germline CDR1 and CDR2 sequences are SNHLY and FYNNEI. The CDR3 spells CASRGGQGGTSGYEQYF. The CDR3 nucleotides are TGTGCCAGCAGGGGTGGACAGGGCGGAACGTCGGGCTACGAGCAGTACTTC. The whole variable domain, filled in from reference TRBV2 and TRBJ2-7, reads EPEVTQTPSHQVTQMGQEVILRCVPISNHLYFYWYRQILGQKVEFLVSFYNNEISEKSEIFDDQFSVERPDGSNFTLKIRSTKLEDSAMYFCASRGGQGGTSGYEQYFGPGTRLTVT.

CDR3 amino acids: CASSQVSGGALDTQYF. The CDR3 coding sequence is TGTGCCAGCAGCCAAGTAAGCGGGGGGGCACTAGATACGCAGTATTTT. This chain uses TRBV4-2 with TRBJ2-3; 10 bases fit TRBD2. CDR1 and CDR2 (germline): LGHNA, YNFKEQ. Trimming took 1 base from V and 5 from J; bases not matched to a gene: 6. This CDR3 has 16 residues.

This chain connects TRBV5-4 to TRBJ1-1, with D hard to call. Trimming removed 0 bases at V and 1 base at J, with 7 bases between. Germline loops: CDR1 SGHNT, CDR2 YYREEE (reference sequence). This CDR3 comprises 14 residues. This CDR3 is CASSLGLQNTEAFF. The CDR3 nucleotides read TGTGCCAGCAGCTTGGGACTGCAGAACACTGAAGCTTTCTTT. The variable domain in full, with the rest retrieved from reference TRBV5-4 and TRBJ1-1, is ETGVTQSPTHLIKTRGQQVTLRCSSQSGHNTVSWYQQALGQGPQFIFQYYREEENGRGNFPPRFSGLQFPNYSSELNVNALELDDSALYLCASSLGLQNTEAFFGQGTRLTVV.

V is TRBV19 and J is TRBJ2-1, with 12 bases matching TRBD2. The V gene's germline CDR1 is LNHDA and CDR2 SQIVND (reference sequence). The CDR3 is 15 residues long. V shed 6 bases, J shed 5 bases, and the junction held 5 bases outside the gene matches. CDR3 coding DNA: TGTGCCAGTAGCCAACTAGCGGGAGGTAACAATGAGCAGTTCTTC. This translates into CASSQLAGGNNEQFF.